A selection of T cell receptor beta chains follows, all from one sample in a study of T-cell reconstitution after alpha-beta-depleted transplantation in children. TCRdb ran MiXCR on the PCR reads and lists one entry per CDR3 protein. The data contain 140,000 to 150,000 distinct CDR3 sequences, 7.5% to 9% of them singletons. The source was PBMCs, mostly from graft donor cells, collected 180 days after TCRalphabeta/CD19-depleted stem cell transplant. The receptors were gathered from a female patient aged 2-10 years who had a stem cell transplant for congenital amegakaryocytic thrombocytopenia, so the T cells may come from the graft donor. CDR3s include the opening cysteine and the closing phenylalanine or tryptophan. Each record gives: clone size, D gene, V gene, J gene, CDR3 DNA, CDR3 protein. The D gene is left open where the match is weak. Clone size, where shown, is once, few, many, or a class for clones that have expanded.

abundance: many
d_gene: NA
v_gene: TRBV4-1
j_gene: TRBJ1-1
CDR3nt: TGCGCCAGCAGCCAAGAACTTGGACAATACACTGAAGCTTTCTTT
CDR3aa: CASSQELGQYTEAFF

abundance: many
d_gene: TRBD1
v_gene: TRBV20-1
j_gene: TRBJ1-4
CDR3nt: TGCAGTGCCCCGGGACAGGGGGTGAGGCGTAATGAAAAACTGTTTTTT
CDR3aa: CSAPGQGVRRNEKLFF

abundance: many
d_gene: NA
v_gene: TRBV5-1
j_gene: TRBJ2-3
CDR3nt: TGCGCCAGTAGCACCTCCCTGAGCACAGATACGCATTATTTT
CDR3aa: CASSTSLSTDTHYF

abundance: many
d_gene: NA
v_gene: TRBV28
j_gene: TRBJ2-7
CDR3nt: TGTGCCAGCAGTTGGACCCAAGTGGGGCAGTACTTC
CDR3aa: CASSWTQVGQYF

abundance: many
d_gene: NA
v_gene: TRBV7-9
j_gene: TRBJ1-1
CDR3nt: TGTGCCAGCAGCTTAGTCCGTGTGACGGATGAAGCTTTCTTT
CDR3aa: CASSLVRVTDEAFF

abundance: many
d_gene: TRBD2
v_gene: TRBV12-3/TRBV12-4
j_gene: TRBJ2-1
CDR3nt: TGTGCCAGCAGTTTGATGCTAGCGGGAAACAATGAGCAGTTCTTC
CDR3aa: CASSLMLAGNNEQFF

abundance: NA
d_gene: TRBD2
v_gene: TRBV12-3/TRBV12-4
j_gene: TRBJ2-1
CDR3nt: TGTGCCCTCAGTTATCCGGGACTAGCGGGAGGGAGGTCCTACAATGAGCAGTTCTTC
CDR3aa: CALSYPGLAGGRSYNEQFF

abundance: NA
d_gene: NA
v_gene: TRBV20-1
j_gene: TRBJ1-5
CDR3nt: TGCAGTGCTGAGACCACAACAGGGTTCCATAGCAATCAGCCCCAGCATTTT
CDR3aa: CSAETTTGFHSNQPQHF

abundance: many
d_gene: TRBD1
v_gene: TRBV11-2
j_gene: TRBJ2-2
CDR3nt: TGTGCCAGCAGCTTAGGAAGGGGGCTGGACGGGGAGCTGTTTTTT
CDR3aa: CASSLGRGLDGELFF

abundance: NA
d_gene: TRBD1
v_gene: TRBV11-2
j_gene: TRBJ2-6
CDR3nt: TGTGCCAGCAGGAAGCCGGGACAGGGGGCGCGAGGGGCCAACGTCCTGACTTTC
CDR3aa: CASRKPGQGARGANVLTF

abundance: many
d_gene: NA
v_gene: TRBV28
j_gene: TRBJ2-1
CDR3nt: TGTGCCAGCATAGGGTGGGGCGGGACGGACTACAATGAGCAGTTCTTC
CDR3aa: CASIGWGGTDYNEQFF

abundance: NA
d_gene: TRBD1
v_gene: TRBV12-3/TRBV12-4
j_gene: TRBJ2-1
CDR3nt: TGTGCCAGCAGTGATCCGGGACAGGGTTCCTACAATGAGCAGTTCTTC
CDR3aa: CASSDPGQGSYNEQFF

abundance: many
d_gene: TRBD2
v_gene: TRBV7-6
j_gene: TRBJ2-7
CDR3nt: TGTGCCAGCAGCTTAGGGGCTAGCGGTAGCTCCTACGAGCAGTACTTC
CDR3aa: CASSLGASGSSYEQYF

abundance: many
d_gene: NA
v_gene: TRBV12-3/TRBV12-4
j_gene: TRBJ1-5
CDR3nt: TGTGCCAGCAGTTTAATGGGGGCTGGGCAGCCCCAGCATTTT
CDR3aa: CASSLMGAGQPQHF

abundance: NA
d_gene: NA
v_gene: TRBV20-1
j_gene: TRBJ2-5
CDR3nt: TGCAGTGCAAGAGATGGGGGGCCGGGGTGGGAGACCCAGTACTTC
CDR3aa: CSARDGGPGWETQYF

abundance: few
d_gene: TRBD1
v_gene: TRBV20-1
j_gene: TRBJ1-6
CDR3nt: TGCAGTGCTCCCAAGGCCGGGACAGGCTATTTGAATTCACCCCTCCACTTT
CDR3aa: CSAPKAGTGYLNSPLHF